What follows are 22 T cell receptor beta chains derived from one specimen sequenced in a study of T cell repertoires in cytomegalovirus infection (dated by TCRdb to between 2018 and 2021). These TCRs' antigens remain unknown. The sequencer listed for this sample is Illumina HiSeq 1500. TCRdb applied fastp at Q25 and MiXCR to the public reads, then kept only in-frame beta chains. Each entry merges the rows of one CDR3 protein and shows their most common DNA and genes. The sample table lists about 500,000 distinct CDR3 sequences, about 33% of them with a count of one. The ten largest clones represent under 20% of the sample. The treatment or condition label of this sample denotes: in vitro stimulation with specific CMV peptide epitopes to enrich CMV-specific T cells. The input for sequencing was cultured PBMCs, taken from culture after CMV antigen stimulation. These receptors were collected from a human donor in good health (CMV status not recorded). Some clones in this sample may be carry-over from other donors' samples.

This clonotype was counted once. The chain has TRBV19 and TRBJ2-3, with 8 bases fitting TRBD1. Unmatched junction bases numbered 11, after V lost 2 bases and J lost 4 bases. CDR3 length equals 17 residues. CDR1 LNHDA and CDR2 SQIVND come from the germline V gene (reference sequence). The CDR3 nucleotides are TGTGCCAGTAGTATACAGCAGGGGGCAGTGGGCGCAGATACGCAGTATTTT. As protein: CASSIQQGAVGADTQYF.

The chain has TRBV10-2 and TRBJ2-1; D gene uncertain. V was shortened by 6 bases and J by 6 bases, with 15 bases between the two germline ends. CDR3 size: 14 residues. Germline V gene sequence: CDR1 WSHSY, CDR2 SAAADI. CDR3 residues: CASRNGLMSNEQFF. The CDR3 DNA reads TGCGCCAGCAGGAACGGGCTCATGAGCAATGAGCAGTTCTTC.

This chain connects TRBV19 to TRBJ1-1, with a tentative D call TRBD1 (5 bases). Trimming removed 2 bases from V and 6 bases from J, with 19 bases in between. Germline-derived CDR1 and CDR2 are LNHDA and SQIVND (reference sequence). There are 16 residues in the CDR3. The CDR3 DNA reads TGTGCCAGTAGTATATACCTGGGGCGGGGAGGCTCTGAAGCTTTCTTT. Translation: CASSIYLGRGGSEAFF.

The chain combines TRBV28 with TRBJ1-5; D unclear. This CDR3 has 12 residues. The V and J ends lost 5 bases and 7 bases respectively, with 9 bases between them. CDR1 MDHEN and CDR2 SYDVKM come from the germline V gene. CDR3 sequence (DNA): TGTGCCAGCAGTACTCTGCCCCAGCCCCAGCATTTT. Translating gives CASSTLPQPQHF.

J is TRBJ2-7 and V is TRBV20-1; a possible D gene is TRBD2 (6 bases). Germline V lookup: CDR1 DFQATT, CDR2 SNEGSKA (reference sequence). V lost 6 bases and J lost 9, with 12 bases in between. CDR3 length: 10 amino acids. The CDR3 here is CSAKEGRQYF. CDR3 DNA: TGCAGTGCCAAGGAGGGAAGGCAGTACTTC.

As to this clonotype: This may be a read error, as it is one base from a much larger clone. The CDR3 DNA is TGTGCCATCAGTAAACCGGGGGGCACAGATACGCAGTATTTT. Its protein product is CAISKPGGTDTQYF. The chain has TRBV10-3 and TRBJ2-3; D perhaps matches TRBD2 (6 bases). The germline V gene has CDR1 ENHRY and CDR2 SYGVKD. Deletions cut 5 bases from V and 1 base from J, with 10 bases between. The CDR3 is 14 amino acids.

V and J are TRBV24-1 and TRBJ2-5; no reliable D call. V shed 3 bases and J shed 4 bases, with 5 bases lying between them. Looked up from germline, CDR1 is KGHDR and CDR2 is SFDVKD. CDR3 length equals 12 residues. CDR3 in DNA: TGTGCCACCAGTGATGAGACAGAGACCCAGTACTTC. Translating gives CATSDETETQYF.

This clonotype was counted between two and nine times. J is TRBJ1-2 and V is TRBV6-1; tentatively, D is TRBD1 (6 bases). V was pared by 3 bases and J by 4 bases, with 18 bases between. CDR3 length: 16 amino acids. CDR1 and CDR2 (germline): MNHNS, SASEGT. This CDR3 reads CASSDWSRGGGYGYTF. CDR3 sequence (DNA): TGTGCCAGCAGTGATTGGAGTAGGGGGGGCGGCTATGGCTACACCTTC.

This clonotype showed up just a few times. The chain links TRBV5-5 to TRBJ2-7; perhaps TRBD2 as D (6 bases). Germline CDR1 and CDR2: SGHKS and YYEKEE (reference sequence). The length of the CDR3 is 14 residues. V was trimmed by 4 bases and J by 6 bases, leaving 17 bases between them. The CDR3 reads CASSLQEGLGEQYV. In nucleotides, the CDR3 is TGTGCCAGCAGCCTACAGGAGGGGTTGGGCGAGCAGTACGTC.

V gene TRBV5-6 combines with J gene TRBJ2-7; D might be TRBD1 (5 bases). From germline, CDR1 is SGHDT and CDR2 YYEEEE. This CDR3 spans 15 amino acids. V shed 0 bases and J shed 0 bases, with 10 bases lying between them. Here the CDR3 reads CASSLVGAPSYEQYF. DNA for the CDR3: TGTGCCAGCAGCTTGGTAGGGGCCCCCTCCTACGAGCAGTACTTC. The full variable domain, with the rest looked up from reference TRBV5-6 and TRBJ2-7, is DAGVTQSPTHLIKTRGQQVTLRCSPKSGHDTVSWYQQALGQGPQFIFQYYEEEERQRGNFPDRFSGHQFPNYSSELNVNALLLGDSALYLCASSLVGAPSYEQYFGPGTRLTVT.

This clonotype was detected a few times. The chain is built from TRBV4-1 and TRBJ2-5; 7 positions match TRBD2. The CDR3 extends over 13 amino acids. From germline, CDR1 is MGHRA and CDR2 YSYEKL. V gave up 3 bases and J gave up 9 bases; unmatched junction bases: 7. The CDR3 loop reads CASSQRERDPQYF. CDR3 in DNA: TGCGCCAGCAGCCAGCGGGAGAGGGATCCCCAGTACTTC.

This clonotype was observed a handful of times. This chain links TRBV19 with TRBJ1-5, with 7 bases lining up with TRBD1. The CDR3 consists of 15 residues. V lost 0 bases to trimming and J lost 4 bases; unmatched junction nucleotides: 3. In germline, CDR1 is LNHDA, CDR2 SQIVND (reference sequence). DNA for the CDR3: TGTGCCAGTAGTATAGAACAGGGGCTAAATCAGCCCCAGCATTTT. Translating gives CASSIEQGLNQPQHF.

CDR3 nucleotide sequence: TGTGCCACCAGTGATTATGGTGAAAATCAGCCCCAGCATTTT. Translation gives CATSDYGENQPQHF. The chain carries TRBV24-1 and TRBJ1-5, with D hard to call. From germline, CDR1 is KGHDR and CDR2 SFDVKD. This CDR3 comprises 14 residues. V lost 2 bases, J lost 4 bases, and 8 bases lay in between.

This clonotype has more than one count but fewer than ten. CDR3 sequence (DNA): TGTGCCAGTAGTAAAGACAGGGGGCCTTCTAACTATGGCTACACCTTC. This translates into CASSKDRGPSNYGYTF. V usage is TRBV19 and J usage is TRBJ1-2, with 10 bases fitting TRBD1. CDR3 length: 16 amino acids. CDR1 LNHDA and CDR2 SQIVND come from the germline V gene (reference sequence). V dropped 4 bases and J dropped 0; count of bases not matched to a gene: 5.

The chain is built from TRBV20-1 and TRBJ2-3; 9 bases are shared with TRBD1. This CDR3 has 16 amino acids. Per germline, CDR1 DFQATT and CDR2 SNEGSKA (reference sequence). J was trimmed by 1 base and V by 2 bases; bases with no gene match: 7. CDR3 region: CSARSRWTGGTDTQYF. DNA for the CDR3: TGCAGTGCTAGATCACGATGGACAGGGGGCACAGATACGCAGTATTTT.

The rearrangement uses TRBV20-1 and TRBJ1-6, with a tentative D call TRBD1 (5 bases). The CDR3 totals 14 residues. Germline V lookup: CDR1 DFQATT, CDR2 SNEGSKA (reference sequence). V was trimmed by 1 base and J by 16 bases, leaving 20 bases between them. This chain's CDR3 is CSARVGTQGWRLHF. The CDR3 bases are TGCAGTGCTAGAGTAGGGACCCAGGGCTGGAGACTCCACTTT.

The rearrangement links TRBV6-2 or TRBV6-3 to TRBJ1-5; no clear D gene. The CDR3 covers 13 residues. The ends were cut back, 2 bases at V and 8 bases at J, with 10 bases in the middle. Germline V gene lookup returns CDR1 MNHEY and CDR2 SVGEGT. The chain's CDR3 is CASSYRRLEPQHF. The CDR3 nucleotides read TGTGCCAGCAGTTACAGGCGCTTGGAGCCCCAGCATTTT.

V is TRBV11-2 and J is TRBJ2-7; no clear D gene. Looked up from germline, CDR1 is SGHAT and CDR2 is FQNNGV. The CDR3 is made up of 15 amino acids. Deletions cut 5 bases from V and 3 bases from J, with 17 bases between. DNA of the CDR3: TGTGCCAGCAGCGGAAGCGTAGGGCCCTACTACGAGCAGTACTTC. As protein: CASSGSVGPYYEQYF.

This clonotype was counted between two and nine times. The genes are TRBV2 and TRBJ2-3, with 7 bases fitting TRBD1. Germline values: CDR1 SNHLY, CDR2 FYNNEI. The CDR3 consists of 17 residues. The trim removed 8 bases at V and 1 base at J, leaving 15 bases unmatched. CDR3: CASELAVGGPGTDTQYF. Written as DNA, the CDR3 is TGTGCCAGCGAGTTGGCGGTAGGGGGCCCAGGCACAGATACGCAGTATTTT.

This clonotype was counted many times. CDR3 sequence (DNA): TGTGCCAGCAGCCCTTTAGACTTCCAAGAGACCCAGTACTTC. It translates to CASSPLDFQETQYF. V usage is TRBV6-2 or TRBV6-3 and J usage is TRBJ2-5, with unresolved D. CDR1 and CDR2 from the germline V gene are MNHEY and SVGEGT. Trimming removed 6 bases at V and 1 base at J, with 12 bases between. CDR3 length: 14 residues.

V is TRBV20-1 and J is TRBJ1-6, with 7 nucleotides matching TRBD1. The junction had 21 bases not matched to a gene; V was cut back by 6 bases and J by 7 bases. The germline V gene encodes CDR1 DFQATT and CDR2 SNEGSKA (reference sequence). This CDR3 contains 18 residues. The CDR3 loop reads CSAWFGWEPGTDNSPLHF. In DNA form, the CDR3 reads TGCAGTGCCTGGTTTGGCTGGGAACCCGGGACAGACAATTCACCCCTCCACTTT.

V and J are TRBV20-1 and TRBJ1-3, with D unresolved. The CDR3 runs to 15 residues. Trimming took off 0 bases at V and 0 bases at J, with 9 bases between the two ends. Germline values: CDR1 DFQATT, CDR2 SNEGSKA (reference sequence). The CDR3 DNA sequence: TGCAGTGCTAGAGACCTACTGAGCTCTGGAAACACCATATATTTT. Its translation: CSARDLLSSGNTIYF.